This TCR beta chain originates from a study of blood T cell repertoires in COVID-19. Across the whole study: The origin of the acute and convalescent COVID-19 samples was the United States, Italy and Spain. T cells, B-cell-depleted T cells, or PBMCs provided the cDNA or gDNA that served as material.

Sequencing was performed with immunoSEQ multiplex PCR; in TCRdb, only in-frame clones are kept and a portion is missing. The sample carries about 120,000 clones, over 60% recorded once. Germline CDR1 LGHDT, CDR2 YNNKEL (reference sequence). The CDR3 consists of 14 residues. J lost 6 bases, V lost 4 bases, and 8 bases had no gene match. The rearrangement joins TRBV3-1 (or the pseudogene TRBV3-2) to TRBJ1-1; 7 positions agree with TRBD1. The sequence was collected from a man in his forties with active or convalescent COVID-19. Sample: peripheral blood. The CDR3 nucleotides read TGTGCCAGCAGCCGGTCCCAGGGGGAGTCTGAAGCTTTCTTT. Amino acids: CASSRSQGESEAFF.